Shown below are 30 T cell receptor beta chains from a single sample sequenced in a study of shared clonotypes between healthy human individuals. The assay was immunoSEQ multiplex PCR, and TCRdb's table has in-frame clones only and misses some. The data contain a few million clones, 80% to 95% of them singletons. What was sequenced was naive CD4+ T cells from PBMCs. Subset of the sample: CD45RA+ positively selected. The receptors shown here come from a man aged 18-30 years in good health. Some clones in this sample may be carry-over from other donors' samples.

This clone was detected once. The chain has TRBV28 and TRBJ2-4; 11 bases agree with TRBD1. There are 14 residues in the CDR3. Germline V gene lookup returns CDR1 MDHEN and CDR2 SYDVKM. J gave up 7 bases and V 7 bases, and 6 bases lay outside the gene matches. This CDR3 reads CASNSRTGGNIQYF. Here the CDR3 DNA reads TGTGCCAGCAACTCTCGGACAGGGGGCAACATTCAGTACTTC.

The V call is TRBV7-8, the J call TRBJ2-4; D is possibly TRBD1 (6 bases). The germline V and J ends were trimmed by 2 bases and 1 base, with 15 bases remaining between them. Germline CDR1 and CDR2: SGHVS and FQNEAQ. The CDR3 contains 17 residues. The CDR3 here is CASSLRYRERAKNIQYF. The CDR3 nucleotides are TGTGCCAGCAGCTTACGTTACAGGGAGAGGGCCAAAAACATTCAGTACTTC. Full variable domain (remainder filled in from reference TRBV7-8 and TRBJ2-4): GAGVSQSPRYKVAKRGQDVALRCDPISGHVSLFWYQQALGQGPEFLTYFQNEAQLDKSGLPSDRFFAERPEGSVSTLKIQRTQQEDSAVYLCASSLRYRERAKNIQYFGAGTRLSVL.

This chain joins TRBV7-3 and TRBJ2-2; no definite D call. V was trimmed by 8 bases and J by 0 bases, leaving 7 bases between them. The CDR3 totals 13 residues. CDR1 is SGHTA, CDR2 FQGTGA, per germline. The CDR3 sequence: CASGHTNTGELFF. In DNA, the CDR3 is TGTGCCAGCGGTCACACGAACACCGGGGAGCTGTTTTTT. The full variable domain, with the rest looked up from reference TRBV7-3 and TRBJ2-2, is GAGVSQTPSNKVTEKGKYVELRCDPISGHTALYWYRQSLGQGPEFLIYFQGTGAADDSGLPNDRFFAVRPEGSVSTLKIQRTERGDSAVYLCASGHTNTGELFFGEGSRLTVL.

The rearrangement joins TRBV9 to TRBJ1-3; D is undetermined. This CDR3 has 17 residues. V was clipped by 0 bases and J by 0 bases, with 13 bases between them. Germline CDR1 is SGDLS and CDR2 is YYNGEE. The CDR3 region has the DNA TGTGCCAGCAGCGTAGAGGCGACGGCCTTCTCTGGAAACACCATATATTTT. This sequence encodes CASSVEATAFSGNTIYF.

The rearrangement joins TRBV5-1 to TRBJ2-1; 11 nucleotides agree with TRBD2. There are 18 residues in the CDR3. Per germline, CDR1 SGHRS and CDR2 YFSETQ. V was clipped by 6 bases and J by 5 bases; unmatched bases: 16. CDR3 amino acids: CASTTSTSGTVAHNEQFF. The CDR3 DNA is TGCGCCAGCACCACTTCGACTAGCGGGACGGTTGCGCACAATGAGCAGTTCTTC.

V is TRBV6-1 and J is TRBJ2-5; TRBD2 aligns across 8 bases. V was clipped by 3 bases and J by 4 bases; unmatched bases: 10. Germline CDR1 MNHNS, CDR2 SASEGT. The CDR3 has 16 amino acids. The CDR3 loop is CASSEARLAGTETQYF. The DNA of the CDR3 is TGTGCCAGCAGTGAGGCACGTCTAGCGGGCACAGAGACCCAGTACTTC.

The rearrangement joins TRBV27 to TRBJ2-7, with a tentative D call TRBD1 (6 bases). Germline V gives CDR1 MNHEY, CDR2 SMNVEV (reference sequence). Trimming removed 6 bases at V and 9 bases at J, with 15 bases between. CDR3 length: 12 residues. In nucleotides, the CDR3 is TGTGCCAGCAGCGCCGACGGCAGGGGGCAGTACTTC. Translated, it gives CASSADGRGQYF.

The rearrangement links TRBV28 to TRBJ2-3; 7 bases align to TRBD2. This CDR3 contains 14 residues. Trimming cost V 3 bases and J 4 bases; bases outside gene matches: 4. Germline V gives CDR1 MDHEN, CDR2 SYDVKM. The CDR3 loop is CASSFGGGADTQYF. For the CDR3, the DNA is TGTGCCAGCAGTTTCGGGGGAGGGGCAGATACGCAGTATTTT. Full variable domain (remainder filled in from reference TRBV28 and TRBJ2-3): DVKVTQSSRYLVKRTGEKVFLECVQDMDHENMFWYRQDPGLGLRLIYFSYDVKMKEKGDIPEGYSVSREKKERFSLILESASTNQTSMYLCASSFGGGADTQYFGPGTRLTVL.

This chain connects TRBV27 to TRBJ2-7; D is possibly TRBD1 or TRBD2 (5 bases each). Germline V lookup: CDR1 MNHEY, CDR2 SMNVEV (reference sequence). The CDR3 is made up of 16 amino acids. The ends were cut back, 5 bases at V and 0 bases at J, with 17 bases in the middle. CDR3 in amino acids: CASSRGRGVLSYEQYF. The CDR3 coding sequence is TGTGCCAGCAGTCGGGGACGGGGCGTGCTCTCCTACGAGCAGTACTTC.

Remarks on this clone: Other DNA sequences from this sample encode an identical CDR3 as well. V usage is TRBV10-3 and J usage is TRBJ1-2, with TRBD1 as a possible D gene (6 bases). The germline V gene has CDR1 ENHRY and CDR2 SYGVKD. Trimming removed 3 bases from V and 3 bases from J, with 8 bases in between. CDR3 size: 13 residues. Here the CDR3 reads CAISDRGDYGYTF. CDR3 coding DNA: TGTGCCATCAGTGACAGGGGAGACTATGGCTACACCTTC.

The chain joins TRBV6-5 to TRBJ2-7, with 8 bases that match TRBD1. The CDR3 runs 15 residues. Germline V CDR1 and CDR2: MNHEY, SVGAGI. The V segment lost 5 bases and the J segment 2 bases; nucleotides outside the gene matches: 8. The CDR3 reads CASSPDRGVTYEQYF. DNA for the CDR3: TGTGCCAGCAGTCCTGACAGGGGTGTAACCTACGAGCAGTACTTC.

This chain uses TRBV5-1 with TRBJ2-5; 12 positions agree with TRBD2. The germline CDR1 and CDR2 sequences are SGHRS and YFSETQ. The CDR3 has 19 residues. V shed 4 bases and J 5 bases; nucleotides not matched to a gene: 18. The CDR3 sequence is CASSPALLAGGRGGETQYF. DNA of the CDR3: TGCGCCAGCAGCCCGGCATTACTAGCGGGAGGAAGAGGGGGCGAGACCCAGTACTTC. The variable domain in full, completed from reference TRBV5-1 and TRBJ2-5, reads KAGVTQTPRYLIKTRGQQVTLSCSPISGHRSVSWYQQTPGQGLQFLFEYFSETQRNKGNFPGRFSGRQFSNSRSEMNVSTLELGDSALYLCASSPALLAGGRGGETQYFGPGTRLLVL.

The CDR3, as DNA: TGTGCCAGCAGCTTATCTTTTGGGCCAACGGATGGAAACACCATATATTTT. This gives the protein CASSLSFGPTDGNTIYF. The chain combines TRBV7-2 with TRBJ1-3; D is ambiguous. Germline V gene data show CDR1 as SGHTA and CDR2 as FQGNSA. The length of the CDR3 is 17 residues. With 2 bases removed from V and 3 bases from J, the gap between germline ends came to 17 bases. Full variable domain (missing parts from reference TRBV7-2 and TRBJ1-3): GAGVSQSPSNKVTEKGKDVELRCDPISGHTALYWYRQSLGQGLEFLIYFQGNSAPDKSGLPSDRFSAERTGGSVSTLTIQRTQQEDSAVYLCASSLSFGPTDGNTIYFGEGSWLTVV.

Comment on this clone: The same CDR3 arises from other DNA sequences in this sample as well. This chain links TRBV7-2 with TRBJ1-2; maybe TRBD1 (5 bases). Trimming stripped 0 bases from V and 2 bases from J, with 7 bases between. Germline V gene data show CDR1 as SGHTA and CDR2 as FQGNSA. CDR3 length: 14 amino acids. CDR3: CASSLAGGNYGYTF. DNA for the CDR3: TGTGCCAGCAGCTTAGCCGGGGGAAACTATGGCTACACCTTC.

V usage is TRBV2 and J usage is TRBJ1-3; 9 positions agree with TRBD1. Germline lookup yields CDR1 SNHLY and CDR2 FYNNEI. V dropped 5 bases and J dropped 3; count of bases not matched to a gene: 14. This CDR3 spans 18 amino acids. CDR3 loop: CASSPGQGAGQFGNTIYF. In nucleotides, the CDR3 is TGTGCCAGCAGTCCGGGACAGGGTGCGGGGCAGTTTGGAAACACCATATATTTT.

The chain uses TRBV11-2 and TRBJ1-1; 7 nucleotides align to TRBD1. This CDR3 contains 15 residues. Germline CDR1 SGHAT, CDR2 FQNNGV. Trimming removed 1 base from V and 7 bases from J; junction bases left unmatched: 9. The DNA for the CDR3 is TGTGCCAGCAGCTTAGTCAGGGGGAGGAGCCATGAAGCTTTCTTT. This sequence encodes CASSLVRGRSHEAFF.

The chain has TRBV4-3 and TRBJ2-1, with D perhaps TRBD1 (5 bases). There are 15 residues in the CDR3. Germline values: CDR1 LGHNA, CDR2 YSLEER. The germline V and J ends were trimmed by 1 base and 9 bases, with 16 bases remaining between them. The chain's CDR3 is CASSQAYNRLSEQFF. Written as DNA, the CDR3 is TGCGCCAGCAGCCAAGCCTATAACAGGCTAAGTGAGCAGTTCTTC.

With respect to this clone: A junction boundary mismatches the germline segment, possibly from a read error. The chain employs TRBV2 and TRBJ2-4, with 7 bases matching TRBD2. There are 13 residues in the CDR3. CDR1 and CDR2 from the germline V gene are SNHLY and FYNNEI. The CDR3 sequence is CASSVNQAGSSHF. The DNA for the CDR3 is TGTGCCAGCAGTGTAAATCAAGCGGGATCGAGTCACTTC.

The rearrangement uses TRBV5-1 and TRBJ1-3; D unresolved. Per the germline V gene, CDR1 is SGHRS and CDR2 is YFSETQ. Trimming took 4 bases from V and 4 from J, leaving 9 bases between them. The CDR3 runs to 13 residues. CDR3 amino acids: CASSQDLGNTIYF. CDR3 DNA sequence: TGCGCCAGCAGCCAAGACCTGGGAAACACCATATATTTT.

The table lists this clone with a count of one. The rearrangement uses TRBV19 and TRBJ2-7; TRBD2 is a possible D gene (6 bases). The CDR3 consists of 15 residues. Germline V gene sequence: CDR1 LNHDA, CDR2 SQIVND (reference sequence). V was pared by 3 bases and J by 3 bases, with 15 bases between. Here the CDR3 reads CASSMTGALNYEQYF. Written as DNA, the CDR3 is TGTGCCAGTAGTATGACGGGAGCCCTTAACTACGAGCAGTACTTC.

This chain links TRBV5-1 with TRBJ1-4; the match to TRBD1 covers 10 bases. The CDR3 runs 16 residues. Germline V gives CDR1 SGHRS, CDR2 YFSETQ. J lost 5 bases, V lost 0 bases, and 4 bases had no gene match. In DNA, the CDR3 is TGCGCCAGCAGCTTGGAACCGACAGGGGGCAATGAAAAACTGTTTTTT. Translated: CASSLEPTGGNEKLFF. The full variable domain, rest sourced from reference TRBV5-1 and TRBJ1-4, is KAGVTQTPRYLIKTRGQQVTLSCSPISGHRSVSWYQQTPGQGLQFLFEYFSETQRNKGNFPGRFSGRQFSNSRSEMNVSTLELGDSALYLCASSLEPTGGNEKLFFGSGTQLSVL.

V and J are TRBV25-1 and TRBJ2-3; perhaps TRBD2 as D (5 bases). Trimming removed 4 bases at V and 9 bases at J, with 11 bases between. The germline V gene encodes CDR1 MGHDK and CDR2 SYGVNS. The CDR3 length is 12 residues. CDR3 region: CASSGSSTTQYF. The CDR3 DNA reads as TGTGCCAGCAGTGGTTCTAGCACGACGCAGTATTTT.

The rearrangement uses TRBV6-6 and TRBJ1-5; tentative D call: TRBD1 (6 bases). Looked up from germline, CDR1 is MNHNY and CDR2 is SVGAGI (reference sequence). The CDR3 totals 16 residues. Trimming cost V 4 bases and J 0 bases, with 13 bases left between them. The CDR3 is CASSSRQANSNQPQHF. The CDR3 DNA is TGTGCCAGCAGTTCTCGACAGGCTAATAGCAATCAGCCCCAGCATTTT.

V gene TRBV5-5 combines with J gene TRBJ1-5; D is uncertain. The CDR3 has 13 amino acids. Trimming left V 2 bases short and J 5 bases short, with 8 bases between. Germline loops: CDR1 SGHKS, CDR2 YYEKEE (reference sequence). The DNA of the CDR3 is TGTGCCAGCAGCTTTAGGGCGGATCAGCCCCAGCATTTT. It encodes CASSFRADQPQHF.

The CDR3 sequence is CASSLRGRGTEAFF. CDR3 in DNA: TGTGCCAGCAGCTTACGGGGGAGAGGCACTGAAGCTTTCTTT. The chain recombines TRBV13 with TRBJ1-1; possibly TRBD1 for D (5 bases). Looked up from germline, CDR1 is PRHDT and CDR2 is FYEKMQ (reference sequence). The CDR3 spans 14 residues. With 2 bases removed from V and 4 bases from J, the gap between germline ends came to 11 bases.

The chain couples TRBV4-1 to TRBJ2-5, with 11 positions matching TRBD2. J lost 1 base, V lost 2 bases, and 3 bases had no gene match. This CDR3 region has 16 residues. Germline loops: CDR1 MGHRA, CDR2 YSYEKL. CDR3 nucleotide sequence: TGCGCCAGCAGCCAATACGGGACTAGCGGCCAAGAGACCCAGTACTTC. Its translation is CASSQYGTSGQETQYF.

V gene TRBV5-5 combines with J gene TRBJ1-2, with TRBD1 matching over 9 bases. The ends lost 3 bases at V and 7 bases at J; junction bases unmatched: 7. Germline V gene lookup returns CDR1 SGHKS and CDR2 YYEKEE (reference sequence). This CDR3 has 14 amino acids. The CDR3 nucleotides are TGTGCCAGCAGCTCCGGGACAGGGTGGAGTGGCTACACCTTC. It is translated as CASSSGTGWSGYTF.

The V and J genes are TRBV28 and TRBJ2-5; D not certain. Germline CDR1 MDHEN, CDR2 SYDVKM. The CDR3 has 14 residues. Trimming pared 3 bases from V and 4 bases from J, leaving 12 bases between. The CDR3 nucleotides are TGTGCCAGCAGTTTCGGATCGAGTATAGAGACCCAGTACTTC. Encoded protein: CASSFGSSIETQYF.

CDR3 in amino acids: CASGSTRAQGSGELFF. DNA for the CDR3: TGTGCCAGCGGGTCAACCAGGGCGCAGGGTAGCGGGGAGCTGTTTTTT. The V gene is TRBV6-6, the J gene TRBJ2-2; possibly TRBD1 for D (5 bases). Trimming removed 8 bases from V and 7 bases from J, with 23 bases in between. The germline V gene has CDR1 MNHNY and CDR2 SVGAGI (reference sequence). This CDR3 is 16 amino acids long.

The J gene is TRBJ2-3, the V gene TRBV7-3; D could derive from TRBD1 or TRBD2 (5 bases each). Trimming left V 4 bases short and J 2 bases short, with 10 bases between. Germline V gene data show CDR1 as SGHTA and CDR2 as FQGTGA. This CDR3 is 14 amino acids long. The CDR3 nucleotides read TGTGCCAGCAGCTCCCGGGACCCCACAGATACGCAGTATTTT. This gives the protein CASSSRDPTDTQYF.